This T cell receptor beta chain originates from a study of CD8 T cells in Susac syndrome. Whole-study findings and limits: The study conceded that relatively few individuals underwent its TCR sequencing and HLA analysis. Clonal expansion of Susac CD8+ cells peaked in TEMRA cells, and it also peaked in active patients.

With random hexamers, roughly 0.5 to 1 ug RNA was reverse transcribed. The method of amplification for TCR beta CDR3 was immunoSEQ multiplex PCR, covering 54 Vbeta and 13 Jbeta. One entry per CDR3 protein, called by TCRdb with MiXCR from the immunoSEQ multiplex PCR reads. This sample has approximately 190,000 distinct CDR3 sequences, with 95% found just once. CDR3 length: 13 amino acids. Trimming took 2 bases from V and 5 from J, leaving 7 bases between them. Germline CDR1 reads MNHEY; CDR2 reads SVGAGI. As to this clonotype: Its cognate antigen is unknown.

Sequenced: CD8+ T cells from PBMCs. This receptor was obtained from a human donor with Susac syndrome. The chain joins TRBV6-5 to TRBJ2-1; D ambiguous. The CDR3 DNA reads TGTGCCAGCAGTTACAGGGTGGACAATGAGCAGTTCTTC. Protein sequence: CASSYRVDNEQFF.